This TCR beta chain is from a study of OX40 agonist ivuxolimab in advanced cancers. Sequencing was performed with immunoSEQ multiplex PCR; in TCRdb, only in-frame clones are kept and a portion is missing. The sample includes under 80,000 clones, 82% of them seen just once. The sequenced sample was CD4+ or CD8+ T cells sorted from blood, obtained in a trial of the OX40 agonist ivuxolimab. The source is an adult with an advanced solid tumor such as melanoma, head and neck, liver or kidney cancer.

The CDR3 spells CAISENFQETQYF. In DNA, the CDR3 is TGTGCCATCAGTGAGAATTTCCAAGAGACCCAGTACTTC. This chain uses TRBV10-3 with TRBJ2-5; D is unclear. V lost 2 bases to trimming and J lost 1 base, with 5 bases between them. CDR1 and CDR2 (germline): ENHRY, SYGVKD. There are 13 residues in the CDR3.